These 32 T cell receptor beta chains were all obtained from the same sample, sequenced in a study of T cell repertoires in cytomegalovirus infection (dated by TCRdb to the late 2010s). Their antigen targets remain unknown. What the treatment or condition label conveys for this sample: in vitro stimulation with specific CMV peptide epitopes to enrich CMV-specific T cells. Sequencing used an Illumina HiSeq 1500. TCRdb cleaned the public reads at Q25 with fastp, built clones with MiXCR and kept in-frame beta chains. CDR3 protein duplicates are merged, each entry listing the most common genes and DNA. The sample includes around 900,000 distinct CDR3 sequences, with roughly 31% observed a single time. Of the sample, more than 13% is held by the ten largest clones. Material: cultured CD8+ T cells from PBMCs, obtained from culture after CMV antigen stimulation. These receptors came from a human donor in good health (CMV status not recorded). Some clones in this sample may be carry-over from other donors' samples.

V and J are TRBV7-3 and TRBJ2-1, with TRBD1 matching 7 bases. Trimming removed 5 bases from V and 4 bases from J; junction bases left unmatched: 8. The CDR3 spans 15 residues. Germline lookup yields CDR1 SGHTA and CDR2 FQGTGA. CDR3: CASSPKGATYNEQFF. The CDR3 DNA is TGTGCCAGCAGCCCCAAGGGGGCCACATACAATGAGCAGTTCTTC. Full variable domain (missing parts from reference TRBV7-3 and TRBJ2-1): GAGVSQTPSNKVTEKGKYVELRCDPISGHTALYWYRQSLGQGPEFLIYFQGTGAADDSGLPNDRFFAVRPEGSVSTLKIQRTERGDSAVYLCASSPKGATYNEQFFGPGTRLTVL.

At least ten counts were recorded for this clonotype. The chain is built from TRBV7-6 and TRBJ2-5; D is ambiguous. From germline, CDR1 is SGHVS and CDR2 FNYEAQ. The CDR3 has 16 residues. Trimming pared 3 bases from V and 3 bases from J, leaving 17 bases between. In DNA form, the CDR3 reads TGTGCCAGCAGCTTTTTCAAGAATGAGTTTAAAGAGACCCAGTACTTC. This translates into CASSFFKNEFKETQYF.

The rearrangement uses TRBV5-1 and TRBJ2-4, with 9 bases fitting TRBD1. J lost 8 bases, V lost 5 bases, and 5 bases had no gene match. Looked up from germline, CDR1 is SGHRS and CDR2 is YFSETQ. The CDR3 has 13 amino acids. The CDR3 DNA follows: TGCGCCAGCAGGGGACAGGGAGAGGACATTCAGTACTTC. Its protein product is CASRGQGEDIQYF.

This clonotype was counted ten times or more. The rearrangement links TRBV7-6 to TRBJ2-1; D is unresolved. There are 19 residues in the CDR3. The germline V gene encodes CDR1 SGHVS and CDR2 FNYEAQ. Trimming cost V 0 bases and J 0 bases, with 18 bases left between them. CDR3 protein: CASSLARAGPTTSYNEQFF. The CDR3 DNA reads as TGTGCCAGCAGCTTAGCCCGGGCAGGTCCCACAACCTCCTACAATGAGCAGTTCTTC. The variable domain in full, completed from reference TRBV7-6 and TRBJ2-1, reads GAGVSQSPRYKVTKRGQDVALRCDPISGHVSLYWYRQALGQGPEFLTYFNYEAQQDKSGLPNDRFSAERPEGSISTLTIQRTEQRDSAMYRCASSLARAGPTTSYNEQFFGPGTRLTVL.

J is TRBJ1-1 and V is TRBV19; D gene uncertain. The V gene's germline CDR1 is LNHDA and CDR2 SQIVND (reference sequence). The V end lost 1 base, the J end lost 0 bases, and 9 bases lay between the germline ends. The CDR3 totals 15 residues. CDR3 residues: CASSIADGMNTEAFF. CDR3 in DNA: TGTGCCAGTAGTATAGCGGACGGAATGAACACTGAAGCTTTCTTT.

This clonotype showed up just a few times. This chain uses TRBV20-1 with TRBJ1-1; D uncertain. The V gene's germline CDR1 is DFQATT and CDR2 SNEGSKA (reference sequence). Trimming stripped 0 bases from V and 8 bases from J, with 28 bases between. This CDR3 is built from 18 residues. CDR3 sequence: CSARDPLGETRVVGEAFF. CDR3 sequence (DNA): TGCAGTGCTAGAGATCCCTTGGGAGAGACAAGGGTGGTGGGAGAAGCTTTCTTT.

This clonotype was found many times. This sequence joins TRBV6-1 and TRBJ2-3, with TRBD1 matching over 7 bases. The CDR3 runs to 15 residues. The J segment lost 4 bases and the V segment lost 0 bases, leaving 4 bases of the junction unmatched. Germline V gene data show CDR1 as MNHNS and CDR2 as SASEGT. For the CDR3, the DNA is TGTGCCAGCAGTGAAGCTGAAGGGGGCGCAGATACGCAGTATTTT. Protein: CASSEAEGGADTQYF.

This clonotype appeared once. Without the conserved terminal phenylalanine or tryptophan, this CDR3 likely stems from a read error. The CDR3, as DNA: TGTGCCAGCAGCCCGTTGGACTCGGGCGGAGATACGCAGTATTCT. It encodes CASSPLDSGGDTQYS. The chain uses TRBV7-3 and TRBJ2-3; D might be TRBD2 (5 bases). V was pared by 5 bases and J by 5 bases, with 17 bases between. Germline V CDR1 and CDR2: SGHTA, FQGTGA. This CDR3 comprises 15 residues.

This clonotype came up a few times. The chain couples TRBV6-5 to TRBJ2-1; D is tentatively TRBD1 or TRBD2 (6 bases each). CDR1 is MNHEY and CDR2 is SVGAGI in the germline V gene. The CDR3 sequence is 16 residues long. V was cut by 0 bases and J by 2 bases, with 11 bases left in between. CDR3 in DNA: TGTGCCAGCAGTTACTCGGCCGGGGGCGCCTACAATGAGCAGTTCTTC. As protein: CASSYSAGGAYNEQFF.

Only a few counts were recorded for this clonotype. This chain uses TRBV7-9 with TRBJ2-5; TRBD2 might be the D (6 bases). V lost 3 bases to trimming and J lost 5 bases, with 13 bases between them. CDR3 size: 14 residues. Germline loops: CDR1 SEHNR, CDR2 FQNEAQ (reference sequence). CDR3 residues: CASSFEWGDETQYF. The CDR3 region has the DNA TGTGCCAGCAGCTTCGAGTGGGGGGATGAGACCCAGTACTTC.

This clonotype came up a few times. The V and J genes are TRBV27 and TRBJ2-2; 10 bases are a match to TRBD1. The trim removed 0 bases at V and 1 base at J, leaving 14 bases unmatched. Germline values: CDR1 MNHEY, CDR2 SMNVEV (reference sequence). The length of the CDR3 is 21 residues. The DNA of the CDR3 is TGTGCCAGCAGTTTATCGGCCGGGACAGGGGTGGTGTGGGGGAACACCGGGGAGCTGTTTTTT. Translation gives CASSLSAGTGVVWGNTGELFF.

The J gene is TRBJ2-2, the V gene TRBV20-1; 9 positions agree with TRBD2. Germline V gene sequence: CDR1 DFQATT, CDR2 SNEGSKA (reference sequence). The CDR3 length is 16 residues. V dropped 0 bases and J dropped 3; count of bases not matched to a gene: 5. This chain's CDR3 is CSARDAGGSDTGELFF. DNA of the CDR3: TGCAGTGCTAGAGATGCGGGGGGGTCGGACACCGGGGAGCTGTTTTTT.

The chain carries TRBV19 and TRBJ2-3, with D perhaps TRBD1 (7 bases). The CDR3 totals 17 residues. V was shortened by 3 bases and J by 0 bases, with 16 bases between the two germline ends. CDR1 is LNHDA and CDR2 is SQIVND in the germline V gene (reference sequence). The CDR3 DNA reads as TGTGCCAGTAGTATCGACCTCCAGGGGGGAAGCACAGATACGCAGTATTTT. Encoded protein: CASSIDLQGGSTDTQYF.

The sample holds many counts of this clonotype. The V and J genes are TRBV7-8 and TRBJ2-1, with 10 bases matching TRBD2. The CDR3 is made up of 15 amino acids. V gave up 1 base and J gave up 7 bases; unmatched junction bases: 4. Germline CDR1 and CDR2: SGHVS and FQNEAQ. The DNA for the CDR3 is TGTGCCAGCAGCTTAGGAGCGGGGGGGTTTAATGAGCAGTTCTTC. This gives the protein CASSLGAGGFNEQFF.

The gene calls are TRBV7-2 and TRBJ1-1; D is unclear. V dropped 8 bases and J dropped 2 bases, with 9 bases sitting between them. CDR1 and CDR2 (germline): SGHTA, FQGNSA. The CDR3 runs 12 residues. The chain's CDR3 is CASSADNTEAFF. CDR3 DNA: TGTGCCAGCTCAGCAGACAACACTGAAGCTTTCTTT.

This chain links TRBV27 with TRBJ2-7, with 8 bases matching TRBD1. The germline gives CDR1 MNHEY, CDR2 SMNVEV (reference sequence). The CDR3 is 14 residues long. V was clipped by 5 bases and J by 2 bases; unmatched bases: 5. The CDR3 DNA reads TGTGCCAGCAGTCTCATGACAGGGGCCTACGAGCAGTACTTC. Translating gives CASSLMTGAYEQYF.

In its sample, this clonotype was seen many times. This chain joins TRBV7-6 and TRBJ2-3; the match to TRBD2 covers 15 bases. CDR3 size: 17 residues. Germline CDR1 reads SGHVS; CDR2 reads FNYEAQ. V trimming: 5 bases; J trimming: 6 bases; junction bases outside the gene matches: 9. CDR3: CASSLRTSGGAWDTQYF. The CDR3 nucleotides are TGTGCCAGCAGCCTCCGGACTAGCGGGGGGGCCTGGGATACGCAGTATTTT. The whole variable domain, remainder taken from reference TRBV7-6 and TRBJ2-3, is GAGVSQSPRYKVTKRGQDVALRCDPISGHVSLYWYRQALGQGPEFLTYFNYEAQQDKSGLPNDRFSAERPEGSISTLTIQRTEQRDSAMYRCASSLRTSGGAWDTQYFGPGTRLTVL.

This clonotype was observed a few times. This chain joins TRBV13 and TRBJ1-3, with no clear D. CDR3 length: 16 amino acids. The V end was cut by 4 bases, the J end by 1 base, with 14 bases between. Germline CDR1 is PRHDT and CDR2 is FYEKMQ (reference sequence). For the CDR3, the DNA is TGTGCCAGCAGCTCGGCAGGCGACCCTTCTGGAAACACCATATATTTT. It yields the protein CASSSAGDPSGNTIYF.

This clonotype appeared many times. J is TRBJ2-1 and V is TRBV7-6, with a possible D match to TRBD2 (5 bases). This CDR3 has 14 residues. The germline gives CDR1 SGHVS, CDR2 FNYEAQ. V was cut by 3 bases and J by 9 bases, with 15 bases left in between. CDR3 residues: CASSFRTGGSEQFF. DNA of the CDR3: TGTGCCAGCAGCTTCAGGACTGGAGGTAGTGAGCAGTTCTTC.

The CDR3 loop reads CASRLRGGSNQPQHF. CDR3 DNA sequence: TGTGCCAGCAGATTACGGGGCGGATCGAATCAGCCCCAGCATTTT. This rearrangement joins TRBV6-2 or TRBV6-3 to TRBJ1-5; maybe TRBD1 (5 bases). The CDR3 covers 15 residues. CDR1 and CDR2 (germline): MNHEY, SVGEGT. The V end lost 6 bases, the J end lost 4 bases, and 16 bases lay between the germline ends.

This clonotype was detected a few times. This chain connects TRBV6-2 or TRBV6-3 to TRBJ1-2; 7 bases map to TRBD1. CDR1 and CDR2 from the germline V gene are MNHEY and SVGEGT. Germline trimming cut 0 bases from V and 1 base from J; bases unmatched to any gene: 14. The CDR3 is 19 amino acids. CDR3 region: CASSYSMGPTGTDNYGYTF. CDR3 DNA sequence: TGTGCCAGCAGTTACTCTATGGGACCCACCGGGACAGATAACTATGGCTACACCTTC.

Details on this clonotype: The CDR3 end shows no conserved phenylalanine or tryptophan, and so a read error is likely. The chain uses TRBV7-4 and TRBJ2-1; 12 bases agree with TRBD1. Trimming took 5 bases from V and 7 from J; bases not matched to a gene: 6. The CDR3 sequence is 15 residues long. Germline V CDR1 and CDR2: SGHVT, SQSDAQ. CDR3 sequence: CASSTGDRGLNEQFS. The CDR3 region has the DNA TGTGCCAGCAGCACCGGGGACAGGGGGCTGAATGAGCAGTTCTCC.

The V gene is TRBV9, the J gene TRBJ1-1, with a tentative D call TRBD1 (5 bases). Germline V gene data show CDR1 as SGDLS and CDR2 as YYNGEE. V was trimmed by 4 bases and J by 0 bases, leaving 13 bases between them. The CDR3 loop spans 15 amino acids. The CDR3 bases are TGTGCCAGCAGCTTTCAGACAGCAATGAACACTGAAGCTTTCTTT. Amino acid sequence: CASSFQTAMNTEAFF.

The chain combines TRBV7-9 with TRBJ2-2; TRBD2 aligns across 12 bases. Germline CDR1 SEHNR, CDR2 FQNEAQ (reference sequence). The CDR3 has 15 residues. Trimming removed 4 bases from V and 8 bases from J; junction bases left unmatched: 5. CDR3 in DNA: TGTGCCAGCAGCTGGAGACTAGCGGGGGATGGGGAGCTGTTTTTT. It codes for CASSWRLAGDGELFF.

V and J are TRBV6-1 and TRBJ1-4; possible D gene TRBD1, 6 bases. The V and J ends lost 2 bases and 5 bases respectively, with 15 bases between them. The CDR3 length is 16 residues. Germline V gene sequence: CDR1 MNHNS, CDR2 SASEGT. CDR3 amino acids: CASSESLGGPNEKLFF. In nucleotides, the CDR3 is TGTGCCAGCAGTGAATCTTTGGGGGGCCCCAATGAAAAACTGTTTTTT.

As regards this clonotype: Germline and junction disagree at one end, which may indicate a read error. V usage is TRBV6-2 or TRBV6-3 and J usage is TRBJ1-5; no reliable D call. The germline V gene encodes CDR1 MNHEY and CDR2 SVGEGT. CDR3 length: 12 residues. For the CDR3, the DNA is TGTGTCAGCAGCACAGGCAATCAGCCCCAGCATTTT. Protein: CVSSTGNQPQHF.

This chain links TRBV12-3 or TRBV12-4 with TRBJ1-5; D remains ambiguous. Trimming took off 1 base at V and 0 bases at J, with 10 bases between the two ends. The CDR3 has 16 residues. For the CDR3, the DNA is TGTGCCAGCAGTTTAGAGGGAGGGTATAGCAATCAGCCCCAGCATTTT. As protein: CASSLEGGYSNQPQHF.

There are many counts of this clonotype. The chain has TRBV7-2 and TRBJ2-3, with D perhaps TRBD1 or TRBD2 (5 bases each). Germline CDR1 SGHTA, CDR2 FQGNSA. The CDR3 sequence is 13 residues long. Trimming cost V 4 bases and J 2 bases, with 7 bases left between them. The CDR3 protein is CASSWGYTDTQYF. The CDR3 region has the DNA TGTGCCAGCAGCTGGGGGTACACAGATACGCAGTATTTT.

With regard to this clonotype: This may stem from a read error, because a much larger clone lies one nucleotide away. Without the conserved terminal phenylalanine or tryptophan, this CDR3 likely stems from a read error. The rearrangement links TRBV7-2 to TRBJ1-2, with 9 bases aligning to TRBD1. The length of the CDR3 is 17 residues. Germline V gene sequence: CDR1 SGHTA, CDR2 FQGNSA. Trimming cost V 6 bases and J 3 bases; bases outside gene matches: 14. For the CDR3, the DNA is TGTGCCAGCAGACTTACACCGGGACAGGGATTTGACTATGGCTACACCATC. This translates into CASRLTPGQGFDYGYTI.

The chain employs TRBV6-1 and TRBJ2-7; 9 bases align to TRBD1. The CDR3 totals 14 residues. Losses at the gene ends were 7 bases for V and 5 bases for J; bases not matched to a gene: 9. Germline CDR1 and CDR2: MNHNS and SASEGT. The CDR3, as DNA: TGTGCCAGCAACCCGGGACAGGGTTACCACGAGCAGTACTTC. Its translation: CASNPGQGYHEQYF.

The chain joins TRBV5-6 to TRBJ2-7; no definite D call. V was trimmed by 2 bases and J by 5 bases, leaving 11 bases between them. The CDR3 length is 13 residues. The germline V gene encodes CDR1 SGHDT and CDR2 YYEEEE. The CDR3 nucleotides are TGTGCCAGCAGCTTTGTTAACCATCACGAGCAGTACGTC. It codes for CASSFVNHHEQYV.

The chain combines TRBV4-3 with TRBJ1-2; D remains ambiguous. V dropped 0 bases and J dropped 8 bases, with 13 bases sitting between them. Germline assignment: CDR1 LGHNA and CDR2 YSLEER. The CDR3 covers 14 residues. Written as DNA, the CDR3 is TGCGCCAGCAGCCAAGATTTAGGCTTATGGGGCTACACCTTC. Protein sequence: CASSQDLGLWGYTF.